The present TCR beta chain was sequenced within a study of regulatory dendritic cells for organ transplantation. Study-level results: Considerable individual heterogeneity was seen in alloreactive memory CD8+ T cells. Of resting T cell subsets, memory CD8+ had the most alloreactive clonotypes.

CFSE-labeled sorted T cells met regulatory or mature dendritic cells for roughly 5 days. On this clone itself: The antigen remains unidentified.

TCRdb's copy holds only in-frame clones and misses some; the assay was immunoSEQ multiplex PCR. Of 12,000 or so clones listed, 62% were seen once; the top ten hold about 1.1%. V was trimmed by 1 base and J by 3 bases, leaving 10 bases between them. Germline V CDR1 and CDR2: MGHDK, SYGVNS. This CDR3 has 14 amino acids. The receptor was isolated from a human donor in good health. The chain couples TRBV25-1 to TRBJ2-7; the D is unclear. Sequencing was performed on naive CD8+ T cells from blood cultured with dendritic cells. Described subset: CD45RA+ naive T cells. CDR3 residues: CASSEFEQIYEQYF. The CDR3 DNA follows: TGTGCCAGCAGTGAATTCGAGCAAATCTACGAGCAGTACTTC.